These 11 T cell receptor beta chains were all obtained from the same sample, sequenced in a study of cytomegalovirus exposure and HLA in healthy donors. PCR involved 60 Vbeta and 13 Jbeta primers. Repertoires were generated with immunoSEQ multiplex PCR, while TCRdb's copy carries only in-frame clones and drops some. The table has over 90,000 clones, around 65% seen once; the top ten hold approximately 3.5%. Sequenced input: PBMCs. These receptors were taken from a woman aged 50 to 65 in good health and CMV-seronegative.

This clone has just one count. The rearrangement joins TRBV7-9 to TRBJ2-3; TRBD2 might be the D (6 bases). The CDR3 loop spans 16 amino acids. Deletions cut 1 base from V and 8 bases from J, with 19 bases between. Germline-derived CDR1 and CDR2 are SEHNR and FQNEAQ (reference sequence). CDR3 DNA: TGTGCCAGCAGCTTAGTTAGGCCACCGCGGGGAACTACGCAGTATTTT. Amino acids: CASSLVRPPRGTTQYF.

This sequence joins TRBV7-9 and TRBJ2-7, with D possibly TRBD1 on 7 matching bases. The CDR3 extends over 18 amino acids. V was cut by 1 base and J by 3 bases, with 22 bases left in between. In germline, CDR1 is SEHNR, CDR2 FQNEAQ (reference sequence). The CDR3 DNA reads as TGTGCCAGCAGCTTAGACACCACAGGGGTCTGGGGGGACTACGAGCAGTACTTC. Translation gives CASSLDTTGVWGDYEQYF.

In its sample, this clone was seen a few times. The junction does not match germline at one end; this may be a read error. The same CDR3 can be traced to other DNA sequences in this sample. V gene TRBV19 combines with J gene TRBJ1-5; weak D call: TRBD1 (6 bases). Germline V gene sequence: CDR1 LNHDA, CDR2 SQIVND (reference sequence). The CDR3 is 15 amino acids. CDR3 sequence: CASRTEVYSNQPQHF. The CDR3 region has the DNA TGCGCCAGTCGGACAGAGGTGTATAGCAATCAGCCCCAGCATTTT.

This clone has a handful of counts. The chain joins TRBV28 to TRBJ1-5; 7 bases match TRBD1. V gave up 2 bases and J gave up 9 bases; unmatched junction bases: 4. Germline CDR1 and CDR2: MDHEN and SYDVKM. The CDR3 length is 13 residues. CDR3 sequence reads: CASSLDRDGPQHF. DNA of the CDR3: TGTGCCAGCAGTTTAGACAGGGATGGGCCCCAGCATTTT.

This clone came up once. The V call is TRBV27, the J call TRBJ2-7, with D possibly matching TRBD1 (5 bases). The V end was cut by 3 bases, the J end by 1 base, with 19 bases between. The CDR3 consists of 17 residues. The germline V gene encodes CDR1 MNHEY and CDR2 SMNVEV (reference sequence). CDR3 region: CASSLAGPGIGSYEQYF. Here the CDR3 DNA reads TGTGCCAGCAGTTTGGCAGGGCCGGGTATAGGGTCCTACGAGCAGTACTTC.

This clone was picked up one time. V usage is TRBV27 and J usage is TRBJ1-6, with 7 bases fitting TRBD1. The V gene end was trimmed by 2 bases and the J gene end by 0 bases; junction bases not matched to a gene: 7. CDR1 is MNHEY and CDR2 is SMNVEV in the germline V gene (reference sequence). This CDR3 region has 18 residues. The CDR3 reads CASSLRGTDLSYNSPLHF. CDR3 sequence (DNA): TGTGCCAGCAGTTTACGGGGGACAGATCTCTCCTATAATTCACCCCTCCACTTT.

This chain connects TRBV10-1 to TRBJ2-1, with D possibly TRBD2 on 7 matching bases. The germline V gene has CDR1 WNHNN and CDR2 SYGVQD (reference sequence). V gave up 7 bases and J gave up 5 bases, with 24 bases separating them. The CDR3 has 17 residues. The CDR3 loop is CASKNCRATGRDNEQFF. The DNA of the CDR3 is TGCGCCAGCAAGAACTGCAGGGCCACAGGGAGGGACAATGAGCAGTTCTTC.

The rearrangement links TRBV14 to TRBJ2-5; D is undetermined. The tail of the sequence fits TRBJ2-7 better, so the J call may be wrong. Germline CDR1 SGHDN, CDR2 FVKESK. This CDR3 spans 13 amino acids. The CDR3 region is CASSHLLSYEQYF. The CDR3 DNA reads TGTGCCAGCAGCCATCTCCTCTCCTACGAGCAGTACTTC.

The V call is TRBV5-1, the J call TRBJ2-1; 9 bases fit TRBD1. This CDR3 contains 16 residues. Germline V gene sequence: CDR1 SGHRS, CDR2 YFSETQ. V lost 4 bases, J lost 10 bases, and 15 bases stayed unmatched. CDR3 sequence reads: CASSPNPGQGLIEQFF. CDR3 DNA: TGCGCCAGCAGCCCCAACCCGGGACAGGGTTTGATAGAGCAGTTCTTC.

The chain carries TRBV5-1 and TRBJ1-2; 10 nucleotides match TRBD1. This CDR3 contains 15 residues. V lost 5 bases and J lost 4; bases outside the gene matches: 8. The V gene's germline CDR1 is SGHRS and CDR2 YFSETQ. The CDR3 region is CASRYGTGVLYGYTF. CDR3 DNA: TGCGCCAGCAGATACGGGACAGGGGTTCTCTATGGCTACACCTTC.

The chain recombines TRBV5-4 with TRBJ2-3; perhaps TRBD1 as D (6 bases). V lost 2 bases, J lost 2 bases, and 9 bases lay in between. The CDR3 runs 14 residues. CDR1 is SGHNT, CDR2 YYREEE, per germline (reference sequence). CDR3 sequence (DNA): TGTGCCAGCAGCTTCGGACAGAACACAGATACGCAGTATTTT. This translates into CASSFGQNTDTQYF.